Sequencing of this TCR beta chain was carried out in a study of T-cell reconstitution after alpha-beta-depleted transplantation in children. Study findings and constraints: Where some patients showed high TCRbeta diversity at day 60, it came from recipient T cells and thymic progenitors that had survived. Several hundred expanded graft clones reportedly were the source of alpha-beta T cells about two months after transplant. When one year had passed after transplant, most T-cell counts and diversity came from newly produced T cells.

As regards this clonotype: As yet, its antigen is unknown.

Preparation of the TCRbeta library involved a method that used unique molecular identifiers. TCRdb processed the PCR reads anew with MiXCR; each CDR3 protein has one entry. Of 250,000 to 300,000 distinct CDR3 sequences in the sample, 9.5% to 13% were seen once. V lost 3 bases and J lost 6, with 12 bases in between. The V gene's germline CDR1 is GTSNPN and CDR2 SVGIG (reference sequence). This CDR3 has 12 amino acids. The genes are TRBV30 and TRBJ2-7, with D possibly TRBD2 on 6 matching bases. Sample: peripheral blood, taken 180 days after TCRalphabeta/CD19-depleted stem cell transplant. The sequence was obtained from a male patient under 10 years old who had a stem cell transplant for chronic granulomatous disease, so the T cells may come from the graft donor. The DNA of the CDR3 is TGTGCCTGGAGGTACTTGGGAGGCGAGCAGTACTTC. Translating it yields CAWRYLGGEQYF.